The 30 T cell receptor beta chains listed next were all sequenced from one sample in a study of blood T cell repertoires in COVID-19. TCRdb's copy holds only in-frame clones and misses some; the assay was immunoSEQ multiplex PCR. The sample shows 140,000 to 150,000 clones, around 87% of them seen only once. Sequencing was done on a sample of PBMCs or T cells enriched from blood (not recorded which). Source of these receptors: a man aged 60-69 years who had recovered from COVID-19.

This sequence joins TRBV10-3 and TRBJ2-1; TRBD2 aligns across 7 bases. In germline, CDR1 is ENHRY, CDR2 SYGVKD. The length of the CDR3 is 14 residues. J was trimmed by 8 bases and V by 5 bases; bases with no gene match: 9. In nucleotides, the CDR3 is TGTGCCATCAGTAGTGGCGGGAGCATCGATGAGCAGTTCTTC. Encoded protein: CAISSGGSIDEQFF.

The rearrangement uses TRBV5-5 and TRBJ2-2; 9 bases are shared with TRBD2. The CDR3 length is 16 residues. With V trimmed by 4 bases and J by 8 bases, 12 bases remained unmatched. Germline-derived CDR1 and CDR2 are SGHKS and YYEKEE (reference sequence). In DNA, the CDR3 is TGTGCCAGCAGCCCCCTGAGAGCGGGAGGTGCGGGGGAGCTGTTTTTT. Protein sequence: CASSPLRAGGAGELFF. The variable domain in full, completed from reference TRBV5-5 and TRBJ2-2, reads DAGVTQSPTHLIKTRGQQVTLRCSPISGHKSVSWYQQVLGQGPQFIFQYYEKEERGRGNFPDRFSARQFPNYSSELNVNALLLGDSALYLCASSPLRAGGAGELFFGEGSRLTVL.

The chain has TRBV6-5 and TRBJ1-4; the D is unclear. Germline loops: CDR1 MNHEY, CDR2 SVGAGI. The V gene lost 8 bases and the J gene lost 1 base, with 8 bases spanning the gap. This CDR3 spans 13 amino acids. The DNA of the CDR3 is TGTGCCAGCTCTCGCGGAACTAATGAAAAACTGTTTTTT. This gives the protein CASSRGTNEKLFF.

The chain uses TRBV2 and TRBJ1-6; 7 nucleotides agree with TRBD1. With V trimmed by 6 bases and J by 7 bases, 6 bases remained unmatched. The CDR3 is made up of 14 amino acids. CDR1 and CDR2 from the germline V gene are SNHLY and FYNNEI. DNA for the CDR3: TGTGCCAGCAGCCTCACAGGGGTGAATTCACCCCTCCACTTT. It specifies CASSLTGVNSPLHF.

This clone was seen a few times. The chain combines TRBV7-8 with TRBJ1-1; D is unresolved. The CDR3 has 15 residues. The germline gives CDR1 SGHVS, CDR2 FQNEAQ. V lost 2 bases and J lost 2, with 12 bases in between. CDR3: CASSLMGTVNTEAFF. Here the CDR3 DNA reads TGTGCCAGCAGCTTAATGGGCACTGTTAACACTGAAGCTTTCTTT.

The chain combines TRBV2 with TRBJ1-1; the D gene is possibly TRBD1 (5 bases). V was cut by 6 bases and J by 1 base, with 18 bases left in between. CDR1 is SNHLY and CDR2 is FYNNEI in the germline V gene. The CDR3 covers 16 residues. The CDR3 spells CASSPRWAGQNTEAFF. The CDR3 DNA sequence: TGTGCCAGCAGCCCCCGGTGGGCAGGGCAGAACACTGAAGCTTTCTTT.

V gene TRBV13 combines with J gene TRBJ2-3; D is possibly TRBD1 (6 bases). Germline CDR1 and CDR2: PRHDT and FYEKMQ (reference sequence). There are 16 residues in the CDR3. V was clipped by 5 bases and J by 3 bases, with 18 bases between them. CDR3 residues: CASSQGSQGWTDTQYF. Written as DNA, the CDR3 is TGTGCCAGCAGCCAGGGGTCACAGGGTTGGACAGATACGCAGTATTTT.

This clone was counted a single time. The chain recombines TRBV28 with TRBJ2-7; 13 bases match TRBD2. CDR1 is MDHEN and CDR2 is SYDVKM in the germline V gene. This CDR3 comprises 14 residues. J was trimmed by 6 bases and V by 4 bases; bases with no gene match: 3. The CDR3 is CASSSGTSGIEQYF. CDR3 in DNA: TGTGCCAGCAGTTCCGGGACTAGCGGGATCGAGCAGTACTTC.

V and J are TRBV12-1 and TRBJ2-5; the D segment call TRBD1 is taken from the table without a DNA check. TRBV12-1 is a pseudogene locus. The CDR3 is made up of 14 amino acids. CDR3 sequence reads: CASKQGAVCETQYF. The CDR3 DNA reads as TGTGCCAGTAAACAGGGGGCTGTGTGTGAGACCCAGTACTTC.

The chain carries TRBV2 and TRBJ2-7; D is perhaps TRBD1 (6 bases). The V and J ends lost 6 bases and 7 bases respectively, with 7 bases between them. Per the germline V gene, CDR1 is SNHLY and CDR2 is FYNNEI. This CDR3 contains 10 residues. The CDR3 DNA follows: TGTGCCAGCAGCGGACAGGAGCAGTACTTC. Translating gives CASSGQEQYF.

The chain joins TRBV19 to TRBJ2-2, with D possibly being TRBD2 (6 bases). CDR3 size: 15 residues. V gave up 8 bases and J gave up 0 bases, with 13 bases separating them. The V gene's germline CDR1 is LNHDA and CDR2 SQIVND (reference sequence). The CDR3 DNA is TGTGCCAGTGGGAGGACGGCCGCGAACACCGGGGAGCTGTTTTTT. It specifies CASGRTAANTGELFF.

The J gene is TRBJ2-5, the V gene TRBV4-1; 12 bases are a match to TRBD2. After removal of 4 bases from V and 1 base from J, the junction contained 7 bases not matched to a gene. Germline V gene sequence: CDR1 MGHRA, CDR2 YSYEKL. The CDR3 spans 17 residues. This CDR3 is CASSLRGLAGLQETQYF. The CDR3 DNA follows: TGCGCCAGCAGCCTACGGGGACTAGCGGGCCTCCAAGAGACCCAGTACTTC.

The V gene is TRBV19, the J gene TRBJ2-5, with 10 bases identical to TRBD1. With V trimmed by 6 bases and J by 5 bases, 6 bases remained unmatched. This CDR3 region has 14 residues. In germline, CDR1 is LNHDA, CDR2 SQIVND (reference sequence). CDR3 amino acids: CASRQTGGGETQYF. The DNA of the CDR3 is TGTGCCAGTAGACAGACAGGGGGCGGGGAGACCCAGTACTTC.

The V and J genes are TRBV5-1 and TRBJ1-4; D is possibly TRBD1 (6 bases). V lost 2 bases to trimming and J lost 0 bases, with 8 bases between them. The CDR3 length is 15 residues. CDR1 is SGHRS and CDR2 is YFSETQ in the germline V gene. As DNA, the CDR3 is TGCGCCAGCAGCTTCGACAGGCCAACTAATGAAAAACTGTTTTTT. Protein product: CASSFDRPTNEKLFF.

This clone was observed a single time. CDR3 bases: TGTGCCTGGAGTGTAGATTCGTCGGGACACCACACTGAAGCTTTCTTT. Protein sequence: CAWSVDSSGHHTEAFF. V is TRBV30 and J is TRBJ1-1, with D possibly TRBD1 on 6 matching bases. This CDR3 is built from 16 residues. V lost 0 bases and J lost 3, with 17 bases in between. Per germline, CDR1 GTSNPN and CDR2 SVGIG (reference sequence).

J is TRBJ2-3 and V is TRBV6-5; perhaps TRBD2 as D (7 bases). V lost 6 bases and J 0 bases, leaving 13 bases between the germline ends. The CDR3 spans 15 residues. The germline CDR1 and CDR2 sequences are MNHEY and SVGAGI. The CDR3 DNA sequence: TGTGCCAGCAGAGAGGGGGGGACTAGCACAGATACGCAGTATTTT. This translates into CASREGGTSTDTQYF.

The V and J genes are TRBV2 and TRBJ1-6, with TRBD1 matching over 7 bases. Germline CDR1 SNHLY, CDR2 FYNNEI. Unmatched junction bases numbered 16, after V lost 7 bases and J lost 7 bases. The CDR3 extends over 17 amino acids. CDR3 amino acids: CASIRVVQGIGNSPLHF. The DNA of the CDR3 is TGTGCCAGCATCAGAGTGGTACAGGGGATTGGGAATTCACCCCTCCACTTT.

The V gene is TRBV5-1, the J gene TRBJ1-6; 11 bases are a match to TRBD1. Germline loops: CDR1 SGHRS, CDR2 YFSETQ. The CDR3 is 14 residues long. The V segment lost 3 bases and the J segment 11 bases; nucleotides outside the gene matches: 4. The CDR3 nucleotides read TGCGCCAGCAGCTCCCGGGACAGGGGGACACCCCTCCACTTT. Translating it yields CASSSRDRGTPLHF.

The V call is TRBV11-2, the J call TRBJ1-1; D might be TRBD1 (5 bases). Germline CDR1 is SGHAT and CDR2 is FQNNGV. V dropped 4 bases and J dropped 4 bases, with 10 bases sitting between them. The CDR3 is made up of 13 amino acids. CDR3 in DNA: TGTGCCAGCAGCTCCCGGGGGACCACTGAAGCTTTCTTT. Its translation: CASSSRGTTEAFF.

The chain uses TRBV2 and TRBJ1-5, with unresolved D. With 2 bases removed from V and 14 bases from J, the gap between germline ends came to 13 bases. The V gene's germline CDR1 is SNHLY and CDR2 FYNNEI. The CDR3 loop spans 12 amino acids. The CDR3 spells CASSESNPPKHF. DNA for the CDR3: TGTGCCAGCAGTGAATCCAACCCCCCTAAGCATTTT.

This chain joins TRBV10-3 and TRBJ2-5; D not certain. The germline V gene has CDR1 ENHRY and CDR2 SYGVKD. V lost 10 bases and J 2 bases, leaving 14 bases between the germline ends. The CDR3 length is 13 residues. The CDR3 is CATRPPLQETQYF. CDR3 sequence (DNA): TGTGCCACTAGACCGCCTTTGCAAGAGACCCAGTACTTC.

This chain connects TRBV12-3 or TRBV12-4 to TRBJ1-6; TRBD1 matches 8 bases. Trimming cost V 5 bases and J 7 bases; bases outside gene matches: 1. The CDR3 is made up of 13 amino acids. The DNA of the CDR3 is TGTGCCAGCAGTACAGGGGGGAATTCACCCCTCCACTTT. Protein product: CASSTGGNSPLHF.

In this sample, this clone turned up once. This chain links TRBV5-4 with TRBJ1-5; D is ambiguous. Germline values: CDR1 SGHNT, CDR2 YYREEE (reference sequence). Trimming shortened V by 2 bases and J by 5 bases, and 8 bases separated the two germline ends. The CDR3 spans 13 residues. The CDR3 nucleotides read TGTGCCAGCAGCTTCGGTCGAGATCAGCCCCAGCATTTT. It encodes CASSFGRDQPQHF.

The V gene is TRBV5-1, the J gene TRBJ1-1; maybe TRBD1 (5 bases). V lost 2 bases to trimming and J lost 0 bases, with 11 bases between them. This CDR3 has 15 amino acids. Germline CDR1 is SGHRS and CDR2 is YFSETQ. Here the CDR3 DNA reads TGCGCCAGCAGCTTCGACAGCCACATGAACACTGAAGCTTTCTTT. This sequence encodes CASSFDSHMNTEAFF.

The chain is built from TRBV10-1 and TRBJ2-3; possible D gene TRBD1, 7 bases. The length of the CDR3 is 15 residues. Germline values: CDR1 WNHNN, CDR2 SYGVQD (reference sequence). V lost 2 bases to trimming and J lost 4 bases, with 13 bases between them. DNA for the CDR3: TGCGCCAGCAGTGAGCCGGGAGACAGGGCAGATACGCAGTATTTT. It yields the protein CASSEPGDRADTQYF.

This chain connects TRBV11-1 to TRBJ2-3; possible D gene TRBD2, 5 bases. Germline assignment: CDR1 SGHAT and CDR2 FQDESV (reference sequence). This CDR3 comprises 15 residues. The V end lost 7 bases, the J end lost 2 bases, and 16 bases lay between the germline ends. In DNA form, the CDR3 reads TGTGCCAGCACCTTTCTAGCAGCCGACACAGATACGCAGTATTTT. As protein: CASTFLAADTDTQYF.

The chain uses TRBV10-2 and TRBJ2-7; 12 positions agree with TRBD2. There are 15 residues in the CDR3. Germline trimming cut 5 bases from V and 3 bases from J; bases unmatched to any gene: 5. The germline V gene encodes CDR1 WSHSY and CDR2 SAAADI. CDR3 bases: TGCGCCAGCAGTTCCGGACTAGCGGGGAACTACGAGCAGTACTTC. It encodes CASSSGLAGNYEQYF.

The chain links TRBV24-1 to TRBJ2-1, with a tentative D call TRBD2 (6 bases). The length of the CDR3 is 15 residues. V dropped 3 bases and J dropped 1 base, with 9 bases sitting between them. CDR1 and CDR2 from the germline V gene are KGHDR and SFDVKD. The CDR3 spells CATSDPRGSYNEQFF. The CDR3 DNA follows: TGTGCCACCAGTGATCCCCGGGGGTCCTACAATGAGCAGTTCTTC.

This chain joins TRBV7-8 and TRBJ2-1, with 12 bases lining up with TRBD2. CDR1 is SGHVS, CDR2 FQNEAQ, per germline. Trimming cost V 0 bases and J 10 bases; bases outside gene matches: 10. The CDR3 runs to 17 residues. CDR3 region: CASSLALASGRAREQFF. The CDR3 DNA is TGTGCCAGCAGCTTAGCGTTGGCTAGCGGGAGGGCCAGGGAGCAGTTCTTC.

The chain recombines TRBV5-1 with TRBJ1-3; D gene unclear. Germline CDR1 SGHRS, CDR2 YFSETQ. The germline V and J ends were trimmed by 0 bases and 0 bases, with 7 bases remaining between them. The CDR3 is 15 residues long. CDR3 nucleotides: TGCGCCAGCAGCTTGGACGGGAACTCTGGAAACACCATATATTTT. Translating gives CASSLDGNSGNTIYF.